Below, 2 T cell receptor beta chains from the same sample are listed, as sequenced in a study of cytomegalovirus exposure and HLA in healthy donors. PCR was performed using 60 Vbeta and 13 Jbeta primers. Sequencing used immunoSEQ multiplex PCR; TCRdb keeps in-frame clones, though not all of them. The sample lists 150,000 to 200,000 clones; just under 80% were seen once. Sequencing was performed on PBMCs. The source is a woman between 50 and 59 years old in good health and CMV-seropositive.

This sequence joins TRBV9 and TRBJ2-1, with 9 bases identical to TRBD2. V was clipped by 0 bases and J by 4 bases; unmatched bases: 2. Germline CDR1 SGDLS, CDR2 YYNGEE. CDR3 length equals 15 residues. This CDR3 reads CASSVGSGGYNEQFF. The DNA for the CDR3 is TGTGCCAGCAGCGTAGGGAGCGGGGGGTACAATGAGCAGTTCTTC. The full variable domain, in which reference TRBV9 and TRBJ2-1 provide the parts outside the CDR3, is DSGVTQTPKHLITATGQRVTLRCSPRSGDLSVYWYQQSLDQGLQFLIQYYNGEERAKGNILERFSAQQFPDLHSELNLSSLELGDSALYFCASSVGSGGYNEQFFGPGTRLTVL.

This clone showed up just once. V and J are TRBV9 and TRBJ2-3, with 10 bases identical to TRBD2. The germline CDR1 and CDR2 sequences are SGDLS and YYNGEE. J lost 5 bases, V lost 4 bases, and 10 bases had no gene match. The CDR3 length is 16 residues. The CDR3 loop reads CASSRTPSGGGDTQYF. The CDR3 DNA is TGTGCCAGCAGCCGTACTCCGAGCGGGGGGGGAGATACGCAGTATTTT.